This passage covers 9 T cell receptor beta chains from one sample sequenced in a study of tumor-infiltrating lymphocytes in oesophageal squamous cell carcinoma. In TCRdb, the PCR reads were re-called with MiXCR into one record per CDR3 protein. Among 15,000 to 20,000 distinct CDR3 sequences listed, about 51% were seen once. Sequencing input: normal esophageal tissue next to the tumor. The receptors originated from a female donor with esophageal squamous cell carcinoma.

The chain carries TRBV7-3 and TRBJ2-3, with D possibly TRBD1 on 6 matching bases. TRBJ2-1 matches the DNA end more closely, so the J call is doubtful. Germline V gene data show CDR1 as SGHTA and CDR2 as FQGTGA. This CDR3 has 16 residues. The CDR3 loop reads CASSPRSGTTYNEQFF. The CDR3 DNA reads as TGTGCCAGCAGTCCTAGATCCGGGACAACCTACAATGAGCAGTTCTTC.

This chain connects TRBV9 to TRBJ1-2, with 7 bases aligning to TRBD2. The last part of the DNA fits TRBJ2-7 better; the J call may be wrong. The CDR3 runs to 15 residues. Germline loops: CDR1 SGDLS, CDR2 YYNGEE. The CDR3 loop is CASSVGGGEGYEQYF. DNA of the CDR3: TGTGCCAGCAGCGTAGGGGGAGGGGAGGGCTACGAGCAGTACTTC.

About this clonotype itself: The CDR3 end shows no conserved phenylalanine or tryptophan, and so a read error is likely. The DNA is left out, because the CDR3 cannot be placed on it with certainty; the CDR3 is given as TCRdb lists it. The J gene is TRBJ2-7, the V gene TRBV7-2; the table gives TRBD2 as D, unverified against the DNA. Looked up from germline, CDR1 is SGHTA and CDR2 is FQGNSA. Termini included, the CDR3 measures 17 amino acids. CDR3 loop: CASSLGGRGNSEQYFGN.

The chain recombines TRBV27 with TRBJ1-1; D gene ambiguous. The CDR3 covers 11 residues. V gave up 8 bases and J gave up 8 bases, with 12 bases separating them. The germline gives CDR1 MNHEY, CDR2 SMNVEV (reference sequence). The CDR3 DNA reads as TGTGCCAGCGGATTGCTGCGGGAAGCTTTCTTT. This gives the protein CASGLLREAFF.

Details on this clonotype: A read error is likely, as this CDR3 ends without the conserved phenylalanine or tryptophan. Because the CDR3's place on the DNA is in doubt, the DNA is left out and the CDR3 is given as listed by TCRdb. This sequence joins TRBV12-3 or TRBV12-4 and TRBJ2-7. The CDR3 is 13 amino acids in total, end residues counted. This CDR3 is CASSRPPEFFFGS.

V gene TRBV11-1 combines with J gene TRBJ1-2; TRBD1 is a possible D gene (6 bases). V lost 0 bases, J lost 3 bases, and 8 bases lay in between. CDR3 length equals 14 residues. Looked up from germline, CDR1 is SGHAT and CDR2 is FQDESV (reference sequence). The CDR3 is CASSLAGGYYGYTF. CDR3 DNA sequence: TGTGCCAGCAGCTTAGCAGGGGGATACTATGGCTACACCTTC. The full variable domain, rest sourced from reference TRBV11-1 and TRBJ1-2, is EAEVAQSPRYKITEKSQAVAFWCDPISGHATLYWYRQILGQGPELLVQFQDESVVDDSQLPKDRFSAERLKGVDSTLKIQPAELGDSAMYLCASSLAGGYYGYTFGSGTRLTVV.

V and J are TRBV7-3 and TRBJ2-3, with unresolved D. The CDR3 length is 13 residues. Per germline, CDR1 SGHTA and CDR2 FQGTGA. V lost 4 bases and J lost 6, with 11 bases in between. CDR3 in DNA: TGTGCCAGCAGCTGCAAGCAGTGGGATACGCAGTATTTT. This encodes CASSCKQWDTQYF.

About this clonotype: The junction shows a germline mismatch at one end, possibly a read error. J is TRBJ2-6 and V is TRBV5-1, with TRBD1 as a possible D gene (6 bases). The CDR3 contains 14 residues. From germline, CDR1 is SGHRS and CDR2 YFSETQ. CDR3 DNA sequence: TGCGCCAGCAGCTTGGCCGAGTTAACTGAACAGGGACACTTC. It codes for CASSLAELTEQGHF. The full variable domain, completed using reference TRBV5-1 and TRBJ2-6, is KAGVTQTPRYLIKTRGQQVTLSCSPISGHRSVSWYQQTPGQGLQFLFEYFSETQRNKGNFPGRFSGRQFSNSRSEMNVSTLELGDSALYLCASSLAELTEQGHFGAGSRLTVL.

This clonotype came up many times. The V and J genes are TRBV5-8 and TRBJ1-6; the D is unclear. Germline loops: CDR1 SGHTS, CDR2 YDEGEE. The CDR3 consists of 15 residues. Trimming cost V 1 base and J 7 bases, with 12 bases left between them. CDR3 residues: CASSLLGPENSPLHF. The CDR3 nucleotides are TGTGCCAGCAGCTTGTTAGGACCCGAAAATTCACCCCTCCACTTT.